This entry is about one T cell receptor (beta chain). This clonotype has ten or more counts. Its target antigen remains unknown. There are no base qualities to consult, and no much larger clone falls within one base. Instrument on record: Illumina MiSeq. Quantitative 5'-RACE with molecular barcodes was the method used to prepare the TCR beta libraries. Per the authors' processing: A new computational method based on a probabilistic model of VDJ rearrangement was used to identify disease-linked TCR variants. Starting from the raw public reads, TCRdb applied fastp trimming at Q25, assembled clones with MiXCR and retained in-frame beta chains. Identical CDR3 protein sequences are pooled into one entry, listed with their most common genes and DNA. The V and J calls and clone size come from TCRdb's table, not from the authors' own analysis. The sample table holds around 25,000 distinct CDR3 sequences, of which 10% to 15% were seen once. Clones ranked in the top ten supply about 32% of the sample.

The CDR3 contains 16 residues, cysteine and phenylalanine counted. The only DNA kept is the CDR3, 48 bases in frame from the first base. V trim: 5 bases; J trim: 10 bases; unmatched bases: 18. CDR1 and CDR2, looked up from the germline V gene (reference sequence), are MNHNY and SVGAGI. The entry originates in a study of CD8 T cells in ankylosing spondylitis (dated by TCRdb to 2016 to 2017). For the study in its entirety: The study profiled T cell receptor beta repertoires in healthy donors and ankylosing spondylitis patients to find disease-linked TCR variants. The whole study cohort included over 85 healthy donors and under 30 ankylosing spondylitis patients. Peripheral blood was sampled, and synovial fluid was also collected from ankylosing spondylitis patients. Broad study findings and their caveats: The disease-linked clones had a CD8+ phenotype and were found at relatively low frequencies in peripheral blood. Blood from ankylosing spondylitis patients appeared to be characterized by a TCR beta motif composed of about 8 highly homologous amino acid variants. Some of the motif variants had been reported before in the synovial fluid and blood of reactive arthritis patients, a finding that suggests common disease-initiation mechanisms. The disease-linked clones were reported as significantly enriched in matched synovial fluid samples from ankylosing spondylitis patients.

The sequenced material came from blood. The rearrangement joined TRBV6-6 to TRBJ2-5; 8 middle bases align to TRBD2. This receptor was identified in a male donor with ankylosing spondylitis or in good health (not recorded which). The CDR3 reads CASSVRISGKGIGQYF. The DNA sequence reads TGTGCCAGCAGTGTCCGAATTAGCGGGAAGGGGATAGGCCAGTACTTC.